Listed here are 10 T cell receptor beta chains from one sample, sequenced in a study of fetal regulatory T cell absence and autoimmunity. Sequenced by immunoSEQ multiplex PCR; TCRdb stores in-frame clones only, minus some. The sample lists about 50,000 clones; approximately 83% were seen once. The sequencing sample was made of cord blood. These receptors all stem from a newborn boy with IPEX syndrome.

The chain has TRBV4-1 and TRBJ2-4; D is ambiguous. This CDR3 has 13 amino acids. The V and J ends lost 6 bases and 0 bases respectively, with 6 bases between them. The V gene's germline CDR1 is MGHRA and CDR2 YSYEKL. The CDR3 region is CASSTGAKNIQYF. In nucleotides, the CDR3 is TGCGCCAGCAGTACGGGAGCCAAAAACATTCAGTACTTC.

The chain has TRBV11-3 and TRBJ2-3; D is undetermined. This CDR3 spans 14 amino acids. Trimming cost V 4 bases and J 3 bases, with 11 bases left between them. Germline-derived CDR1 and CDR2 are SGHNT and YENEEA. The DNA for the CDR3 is TGTGCCAGCAGCTCCACAGCCCGTACAGATACGCAGTATTTT. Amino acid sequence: CASSSTARTDTQYF.

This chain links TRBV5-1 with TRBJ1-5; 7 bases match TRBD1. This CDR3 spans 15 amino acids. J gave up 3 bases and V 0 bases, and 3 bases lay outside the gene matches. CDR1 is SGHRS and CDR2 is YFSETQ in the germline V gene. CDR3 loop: CASSLGDSPNQPQHF. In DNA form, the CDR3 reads TGCGCCAGCAGCTTGGGGGACAGCCCCAATCAGCCCCAGCATTTT.

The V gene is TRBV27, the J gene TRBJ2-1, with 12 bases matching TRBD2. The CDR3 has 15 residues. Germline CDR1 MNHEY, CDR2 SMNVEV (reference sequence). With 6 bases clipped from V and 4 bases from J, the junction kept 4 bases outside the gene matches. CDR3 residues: CASRLAGGLYNEQFF. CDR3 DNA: TGTGCCAGCAGACTAGCGGGGGGCCTTTACAATGAGCAGTTCTTC.

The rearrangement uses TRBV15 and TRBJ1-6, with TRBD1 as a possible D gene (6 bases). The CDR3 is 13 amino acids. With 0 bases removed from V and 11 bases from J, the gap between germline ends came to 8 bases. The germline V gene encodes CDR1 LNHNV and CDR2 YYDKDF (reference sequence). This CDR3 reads CATSREQGPPLHF. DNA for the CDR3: TGTGCCACCAGCAGAGAACAGGGACCACCCCTCCACTTT. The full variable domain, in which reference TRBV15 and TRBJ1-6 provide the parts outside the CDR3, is DAMVIQNPRYQVTQFGKPVTLSCSQTLNHNVMYWYQQKSSQAPKLLFHYYDKDFNNEADTPDNFQSRRPNTSFCFLDIRSPGLGDTAMYLCATSREQGPPLHFGNGTRLTVT.

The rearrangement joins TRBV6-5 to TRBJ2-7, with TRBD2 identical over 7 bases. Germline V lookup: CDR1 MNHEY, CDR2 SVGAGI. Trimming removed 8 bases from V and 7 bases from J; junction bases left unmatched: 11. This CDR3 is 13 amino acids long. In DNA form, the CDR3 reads TGTGCCAGCTCCGGGACTACTCAAAGGGAGCAGTACTTC. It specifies CASSGTTQREQYF.

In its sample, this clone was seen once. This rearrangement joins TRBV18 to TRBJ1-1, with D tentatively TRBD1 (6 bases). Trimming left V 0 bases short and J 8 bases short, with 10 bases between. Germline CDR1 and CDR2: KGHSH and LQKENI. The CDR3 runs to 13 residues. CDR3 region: CASSPPQGQEAFF. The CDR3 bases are TGTGCCAGCTCACCACCTCAGGGGCAAGAAGCTTTCTTT.

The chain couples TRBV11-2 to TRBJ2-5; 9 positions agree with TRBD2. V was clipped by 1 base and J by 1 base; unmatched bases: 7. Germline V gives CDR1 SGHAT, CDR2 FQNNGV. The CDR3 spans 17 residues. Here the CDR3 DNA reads TGTGCCAGCAGCTTAGGAGCGGGAGGAAGTCGCCAAGAGACCCAGTACTTC. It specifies CASSLGAGGSRQETQYF.

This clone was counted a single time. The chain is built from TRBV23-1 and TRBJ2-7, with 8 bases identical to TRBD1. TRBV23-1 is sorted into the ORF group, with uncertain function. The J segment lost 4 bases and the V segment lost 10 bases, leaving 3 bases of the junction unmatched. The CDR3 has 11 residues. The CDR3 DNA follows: TGCGCCACTACAGGGGGGTACGAGCAGTACTTC. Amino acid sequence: CATTGGYEQYF.

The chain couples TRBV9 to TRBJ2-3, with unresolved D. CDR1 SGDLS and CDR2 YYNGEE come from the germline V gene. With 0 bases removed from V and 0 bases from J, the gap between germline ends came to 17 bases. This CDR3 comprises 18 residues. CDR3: CASSVEGSSSASTDTQYF. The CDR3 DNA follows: TGTGCCAGCAGCGTAGAAGGTTCGAGCAGCGCTAGCACAGATACGCAGTATTTT.